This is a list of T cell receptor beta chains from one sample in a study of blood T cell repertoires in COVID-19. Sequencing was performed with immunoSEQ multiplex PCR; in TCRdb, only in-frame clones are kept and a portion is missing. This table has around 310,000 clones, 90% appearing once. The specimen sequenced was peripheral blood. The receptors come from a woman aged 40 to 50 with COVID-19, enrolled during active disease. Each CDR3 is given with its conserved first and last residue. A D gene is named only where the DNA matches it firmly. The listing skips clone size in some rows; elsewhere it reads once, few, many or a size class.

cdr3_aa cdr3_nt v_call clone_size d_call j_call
CASSYSKRGLSTGELFF TGTGCCAGCAGTTACTCGAAAAGGGGGCTTAGCACCGGGGAGCTGTTTTTT TRBV6-2/TRBV6-3 - TRBD1 TRBJ2-2
CASSSVENYGHTF TGTGCCAGCAGTTCGGTCGAGAACTATGGCCACACCTTC TRBV27 - - TRBJ1-2
CASSVLTSGSTDTQYF TGCGCCAGCAGCGTCCTGACTAGCGGTAGCACAGATACGCAGTATTTT TRBV5-1 once TRBD2 TRBJ2-3
CASSERQGSAGELFF TGTGCCAGCAGCGAACGACAGGGAAGCGCCGGGGAGCTGTTTTTT TRBV5-4 few TRBD1 TRBJ2-2
CASSFSDRNEQYF TGTGCCAGCAGTTTTTCCGACAGAAACGAGCAGTACTTC TRBV27 few - TRBJ2-7
CASSVAGGNTDTQYF TGTGCCAGCAGCGTAGCGGGGGGGAACACAGATACGCAGTATTTT TRBV9 - TRBD2 TRBJ2-3
CASSLAGQGLTEAFF TGTGCCAGCAGCTTGGCCGGACAGGGGCTTACTGAAGCTTTCTTT TRBV5-6 - TRBD1 TRBJ1-1
CASSSRLAGGDEQFF TGTGCCAGCAGCTCCCGACTAGCGGGGGGCGATGAGCAGTTCTTC TRBV11-2 - TRBD2 TRBJ2-1
CASSPGQGDYYGYTF TGTGCCAGCAGCCCAGGACAGGGGGATTACTATGGCTACACCTTC TRBV7-2 few TRBD1 TRBJ1-2
CASSLYRGKETQYF TGTGCCAGCAGTTTGTACAGGGGTAAAGAGACCCAGTACTTC TRBV27 - TRBD1 TRBJ2-5
CASTTLESGEQYF TGTGCCAGCACCACGCTGGAGAGTGGGGAGCAGTACTTC TRBV5-5 few - TRBJ2-7
CASSPLAGGRTDTQYF TGTGCCAGCTCACCCCTAGCGGGGGGTCGCACAGATACGCAGTATTTT TRBV18 - TRBD2 TRBJ2-3
CASSTGQGRYEQYF TGTGCCAGCAGCACCGGACAGGGGAGGTACGAGCAGTACTTC TRBV7-2 - TRBD1 TRBJ2-7
CASSLFFPETQYF TGTGCCAGCAGCTTATTCTTCCCAGAGACCCAGTACTTC TRBV7-2 - - TRBJ2-5
CASTTVPSRANVLTF TGTGCCAGCACGACAGTACCATCTAGGGCCAACGTCCTGACTTTC TRBV6-5 - - TRBJ2-6
CASSFGGGRMNTEAFF TGTGCCAGCAGCTTCGGAGGAGGGCGCATGAACACTGAAGCTTTCTTT TRBV7-9 - - TRBJ1-1
CASSRSDREAFF TGTGCCAGCAGTCGTTCCGACAGGGAAGCTTTCTTT TRBV12-3/TRBV12-4 - - TRBJ1-1
CASSLEGVGYTF TGTGCCAGCAGTTTAGAGGGGGTTGGCTACACCTTC TRBV12-3/TRBV12-4 once - TRBJ1-2
CSASTPRLAKNIQYF TGCAGTGCTAGTACCCCTCGACTAGCCAAAAACATTCAGTACTTC TRBV20-1 - - TRBJ2-4
CASSLGSQETQYF TGTGCCAGCAGCCTGGGCAGCCAAGAGACCCAGTACTTC TRBV11-1 - - TRBJ2-5
CAWTTAYGYTF TGTGCCTGGACGACAGCTTATGGCTACACCTTC TRBV30 - - TRBJ1-2
CASSYRDGNQPQHF TGTGCCAGCAGCTACAGGGACGGCAATCAGCCCCAGCATTTT TRBV28 - - TRBJ1-5
CASSLLVGSGGGTYNEQFF TGTGCCAGCAGTTTACTTGTTGGTAGCGGGGGTGGGACCTACAATGAGCAGTTCTTC TRBV7-6 - TRBD2 TRBJ2-1
CASSLGTSAQETQYF TGTGCCAGCAGCTTAGGGACTAGCGCACAAGAGACCCAGTACTTC TRBV7-9 few TRBD2 TRBJ2-5
CASSLDLTGTNTGELFF TGTGCCAGCAGCTTAGATCTCACAGGGACGAACACCGGGGAGCTGTTTTTT TRBV11-3 - - TRBJ2-2
CASSFSAGPSSYEQYF TGTGCCAGCAGTTTCTCAGCGGGTCCTTCATCCTACGAGCAGTACTTC TRBV27 - - TRBJ2-7
CASSFTHRVDQPQHF TGTGCCAGCAGCTTTACTCACAGGGTGGATCAGCCCCAGCATTTT TRBV7-2 - - TRBJ1-5
CASSQLTGPSYEQYF TGTGCCAGCAGCCAACTGACAGGGCCCTCCTACGAGCAGTACTTC TRBV3-1/TRBV3-2 - TRBD1 TRBJ2-7
CSVEPGLAHSYNEQFF TGCAGCGTTGAGCCCGGACTAGCGCATTCCTACAATGAGCAGTTCTTC TRBV29-1 - TRBD2 TRBJ2-1
CASSAGDFQPQHF TGTGCCAGCAGTGCGGGGGATTTTCAGCCCCAGCATTTT TRBV2 few - TRBJ1-5
CATSRDWGAGGAATQYF TGTGCCACCAGCAGAGATTGGGGAGCGGGGGGGGCCGCTACGCAGTATTTT TRBV15 - TRBD2 TRBJ2-3
CASSLGLAGGPYEQYF TGTGCCAGCAGCCTCGGACTAGCGGGAGGGCCTTACGAGCAGTACTTC TRBV5-5 - TRBD2 TRBJ2-7
CASSSTGVSTDTQYF TGCGCCAGCAGCTCTACAGGGGTTAGCACAGATACGCAGTATTTT TRBV5-1 - TRBD1 TRBJ2-3
CASSRRVHSYEQYF TGTGCCAGCAGTAGGCGGGTTCACTCCTACGAGCAGTACTTC TRBV27 once - TRBJ2-7